The entry that follows covers one T cell receptor (beta chain) sequence. Its matching antigen is unknown. The CDR3 consists of 13 residues. The germline V gene has CDR1 LGHNT and CDR2 FRNRAP. Trimming pared 4 bases from V and 3 bases from J, leaving 9 bases between. The sample originates from a study of CD8 T cells in Susac syndrome. General study results and limits: The study conceded that relatively few individuals underwent its TCR sequencing and HLA analysis.

CD8+ and CD4+ blood T cells underwent TCR beta sequencing. Negative isolation yielded the CD8+ and CD4+ T cells, while FACS enriched the TEMRA cells. The RNA input was 0.5 to 1 ug, and it was reverse transcribed with random hexamers. The method of amplification for TCR beta CDR3 was immunoSEQ multiplex PCR, covering 54 Vbeta and 13 Jbeta. TCRdb passed the immunoSEQ multiplex PCR reads through MiXCR, listing each CDR3 protein once. The sample has about 21,000 distinct CDR3 sequences, 93% seen once. This sequence joins TRBV12-5 and TRBJ1-2; D unclear. Input material: CD8+ T cells from PBMCs. This clonotype originated in a human donor in good health. CDR3 DNA: TGTGCTAGTGGTTACCTTATCGACTATGGCTACACCTTC. This gives the protein CASGYLIDYGYTF. The full variable domain, completed using reference TRBV12-5 and TRBJ1-2, is DARVTQTPRHKVTEMGQEVTMRCQPILGHNTVFWYRQTMMQGLELLAYFRNRAPLDDSGMPKDRFSAEMPDATLATLKIQPSEPRDSAVYFCASGYLIDYGYTFGSGTRLTVV.